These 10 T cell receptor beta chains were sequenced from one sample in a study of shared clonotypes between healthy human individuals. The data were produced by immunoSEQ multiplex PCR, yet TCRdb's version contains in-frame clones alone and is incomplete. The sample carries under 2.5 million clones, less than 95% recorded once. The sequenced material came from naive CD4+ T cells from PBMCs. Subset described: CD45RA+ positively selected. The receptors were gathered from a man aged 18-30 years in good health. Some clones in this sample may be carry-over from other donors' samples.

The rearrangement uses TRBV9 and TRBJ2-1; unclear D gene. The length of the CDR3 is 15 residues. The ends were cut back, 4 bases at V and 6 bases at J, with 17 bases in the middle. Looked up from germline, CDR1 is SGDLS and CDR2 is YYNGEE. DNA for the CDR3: TGTGCCAGCAGCCCCTTAGTTGGCCTAGTCAATGAGCAGTTCTTC. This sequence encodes CASSPLVGLVNEQFF.

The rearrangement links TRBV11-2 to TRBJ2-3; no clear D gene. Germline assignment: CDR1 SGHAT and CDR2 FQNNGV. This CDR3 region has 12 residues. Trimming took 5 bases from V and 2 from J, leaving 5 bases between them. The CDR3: CASSPHTDTQYF. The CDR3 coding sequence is TGTGCCAGCAGCCCTCACACAGATACGCAGTATTTT.

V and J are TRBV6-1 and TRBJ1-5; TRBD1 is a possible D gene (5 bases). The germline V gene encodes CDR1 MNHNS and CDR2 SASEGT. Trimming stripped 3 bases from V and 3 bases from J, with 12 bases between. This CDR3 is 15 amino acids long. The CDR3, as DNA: TGTGCCAGCAGTGAGGGACTGCTGGACAATCAGCCCCAGCATTTT. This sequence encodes CASSEGLLDNQPQHF.

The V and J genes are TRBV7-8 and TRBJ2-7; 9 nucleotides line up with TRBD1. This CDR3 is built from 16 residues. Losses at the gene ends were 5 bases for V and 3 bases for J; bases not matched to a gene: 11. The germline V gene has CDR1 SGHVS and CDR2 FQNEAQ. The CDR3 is CASSIQGAGLFYEQYF. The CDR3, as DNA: TGTGCCAGCAGCATACAGGGGGCCGGACTCTTCTACGAGCAGTACTTC. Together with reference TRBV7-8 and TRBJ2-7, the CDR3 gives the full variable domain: GAGVSQSPRYKVAKRGQDVALRCDPISGHVSLFWYQQALGQGPEFLTYFQNEAQLDKSGLPSDRFFAERPEGSVSTLKIQRTQQEDSAVYLCASSIQGAGLFYEQYFGPGTRLTVT.

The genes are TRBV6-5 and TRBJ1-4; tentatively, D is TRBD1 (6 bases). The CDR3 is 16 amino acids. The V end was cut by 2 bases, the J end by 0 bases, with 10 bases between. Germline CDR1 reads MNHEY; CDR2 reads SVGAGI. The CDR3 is CASSYRGYPTNEKLFF. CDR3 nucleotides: TGTGCCAGCAGTTACAGGGGGTACCCAACTAATGAAAAACTGTTTTTT.

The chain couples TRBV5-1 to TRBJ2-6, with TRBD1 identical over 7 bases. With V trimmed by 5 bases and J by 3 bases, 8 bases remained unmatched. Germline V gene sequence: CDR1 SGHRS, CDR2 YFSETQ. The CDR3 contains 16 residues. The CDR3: CASSSVYRGGANVLTF. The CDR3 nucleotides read TGCGCCAGCAGTTCAGTATACAGGGGTGGGGCCAACGTCCTGACTTTC.

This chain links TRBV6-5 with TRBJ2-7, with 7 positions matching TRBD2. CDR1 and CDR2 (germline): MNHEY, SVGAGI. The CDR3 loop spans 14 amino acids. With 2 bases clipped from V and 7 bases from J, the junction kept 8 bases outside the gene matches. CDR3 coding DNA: TGTGCCAGCAGTTACCTGGGGGGGGTAGGGGAGCAGTACTTC. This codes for CASSYLGGVGEQYF.

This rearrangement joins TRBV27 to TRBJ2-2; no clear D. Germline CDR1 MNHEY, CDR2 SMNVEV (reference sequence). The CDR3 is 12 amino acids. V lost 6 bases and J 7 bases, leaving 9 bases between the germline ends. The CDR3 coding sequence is TGTGCCAGCAGCCGACCATTCGGGGAGCTGTTTTTT. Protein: CASSRPFGELFF.

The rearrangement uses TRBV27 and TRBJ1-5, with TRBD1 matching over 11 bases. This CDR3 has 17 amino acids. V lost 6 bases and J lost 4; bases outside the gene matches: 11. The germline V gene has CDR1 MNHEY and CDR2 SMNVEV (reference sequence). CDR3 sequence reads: CASRPGQGARGNQPQHF. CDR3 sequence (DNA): TGTGCCAGCAGACCCGGACAGGGGGCGCGGGGTAATCAGCCCCAGCATTTT.

The CDR3 loop is CASSYDIYSGNTIYF. CDR3 coding DNA: TGTGCCAGCAGTTACGACATTTACTCTGGAAACACCATATATTTT. The chain combines TRBV6-5 with TRBJ1-3; no definite D call. CDR1 and CDR2 from the germline V gene are MNHEY and SVGAGI. The CDR3 is made up of 15 amino acids. Trimming cost V 2 bases and J 0 bases, with 8 bases left between them.